This T cell receptor beta chain is drawn from a study of CXCR3-negative and CXCR3-positive naive CD8 T cells. The study, taken as a whole, reports: Comparison of naive cells showed more hydrophobic TRB CDR3s in CXCR3-positive than in CXCR3-negative naive cells.

Notes on this clonotype: What it binds is not known.

UMI-labeled TRB cDNA libraries were prepared by 5' RACE. TCRdb reprocessed the 5' RACE reads, with one entry per CDR3 protein and no DNA. The sample table includes 6,000 to 8,500 distinct CDR3 sequences. From germline, CDR1 is SQVTM and CDR2 ANQGSEA. This CDR3 is built from 15 residues. The chain is built from TRBV29-1 and TRBJ2-6; lacking DNA, the TRBD1 call made by TCRdb goes unchecked. This receptor was taken from a human donor in good health. Some clones in this sample may be carry-over from other donors' samples. The source material was naive CXCR3+ CD8+ T cells from blood. Regarding subset: CD45RO-CCR7+CD27+CD95- naive CD8+ T cells expressing CXCR3 (TNR3+). The CDR3 sequence is CSVEVGASGANVLTF.